This T cell receptor (beta chain) was profiled in a study of OX40 agonist ivuxolimab in advanced cancers. Germline CDR1 and CDR2: SGHTA and FQGNSA. The CDR3 consists of 15 residues. Unmatched junction bases numbered 4, after V lost 2 bases and J lost 7 bases. Points from the study as a whole: At doses 0.1 to 3.0 mg/kg, CD4+ and CD8+ clones expanded.

On this clone: Its antigen is still unknown.

The repertoire was sequenced with immunoSEQ multiplex PCR; TCRdb's copy has only in-frame clones and lacks some. The sample consists of some 150,000 clones, roughly 91% of them appearing once. The receptor comes from an adult with an advanced solid tumor such as melanoma, head and neck, liver or kidney cancer. The chain recombines TRBV7-2 with TRBJ2-1; 11 bases fit TRBD2. Sequencing was performed on CD4+ or CD8+ T cells sorted from blood, taken in a trial of the OX40 agonist ivuxolimab. CDR3 in amino acids: CASSLLAGGVNEQFF. The CDR3 DNA reads TGTGCCAGCAGCTTACTAGCGGGGGGCGTGAATGAGCAGTTCTTC. Together with reference TRBV7-2 and TRBJ2-1, the CDR3 gives the full variable domain: GAGVSQSPSNKVTEKGKDVELRCDPISGHTALYWYRQSLGQGLEFLIYFQGNSAPDKSGLPSDRFSAERTGGSVSTLTIQRTQQEDSAVYLCASSLLAGGVNEQFFGPGTRLTVL.